These 22 T cell receptor beta chains were all obtained from the same sample, sequenced in a study of CD8+CD57+ T cells in acquired aplastic anemia. Sequenced patients had shown CD8+CD57+ cell expansion by flow cytometry. TCR beta VDJ and CDR3 profiling used genomic DNA as template. TCRdb ran MiXCR on the reads and lists one entry per CDR3 protein. In the table there are roughly 160,000 distinct CDR3 sequences, 40% to 55% of which are singletons. Sequencing was done on a sample of sorted CD4+, CD8+, or CD8+CD57+ T cells (not recorded which) from PBMCs. The receptors derive from a human donor with aplastic anemia.

This clonotype turned up a few times. This chain joins TRBV29-1 and TRBJ2-2, with 8 bases fitting TRBD1. After removal of 6 bases from V and 1 base from J, the junction contained 4 bases not matched to a gene. Germline CDR1 reads SQVTM; CDR2 reads ANQGSEA. CDR3 length: 14 amino acids. The CDR3 DNA reads TGCAGCGTCGATGGACAGGGGAACACCGGGGAGCTGTTTTTT. Translation: CSVDGQGNTGELFF.

The J gene is TRBJ2-7, the V gene TRBV7-2; no reliable D call. Germline CDR1 SGHTA, CDR2 FQGNSA. V was shortened by 1 base and J by 4 bases, with 8 bases between the two germline ends. CDR3 size: 13 residues. The CDR3 reads CASSLELGYEQYF. CDR3 DNA: TGTGCCAGCAGCTTAGAATTAGGATACGAGCAGTACTTC. Full variable domain (rest looked up from reference TRBV7-2 and TRBJ2-7): GAGVSQSPSNKVTEKGKDVELRCDPISGHTALYWYRQSLGQGLEFLIYFQGNSAPDKSGLPSDRFSAERTGGSVSTLTIQRTQQEDSAVYLCASSLELGYEQYFGPGTRLTVT.

This clonotype is a singleton in its sample. The chain carries TRBV7-6 and TRBJ2-5; 10 bases line up with TRBD2. CDR3 length: 14 residues. CDR1 is SGHVS and CDR2 is FNYEAQ in the germline V gene. After removal of 4 bases from V and 3 bases from J, the junction contained 2 bases not matched to a gene. The CDR3 reads CASSSLAGEETQYF. CDR3 sequence (DNA): TGTGCCAGCAGCTCCCTAGCGGGAGAAGAGACCCAGTACTTC.

The rearrangement uses TRBV10-3 and TRBJ2-7, with 8 bases aligning to TRBD1. Germline CDR1 ENHRY, CDR2 SYGVKD. The CDR3 is 15 amino acids. Unmatched junction bases numbered 9, after V lost 6 bases and J lost 2 bases. CDR3 in DNA: TGTGCCATCAGGGAGGACAGGGAACTGGCCTACGAGCAGTACTTC. Its translation is CAIREDRELAYEQYF.

A note on this clonotype: Being one base from a much bigger clone, this may be a read error. This chain joins TRBV5-1 and TRBJ2-5; the D gene could be TRBD1 or TRBD2 (5 bases each). CDR3 length equals 15 residues. Germline V lookup: CDR1 SGHRS, CDR2 YFSETQ. V shed 3 bases and J shed 1 base, with 13 bases lying between them. The CDR3 loop reads CASSSMGTLQETQYF. The CDR3 coding sequence is TGCGCCAGCAGCTCGATGGGGACCCTCCAAGAGACCCAGTACTTC.

The gene calls are TRBV25-1 and TRBJ2-7; D tentatively reads TRBD1 or TRBD2 (5 bases each). The CDR3 covers 14 residues. The V gene's germline CDR1 is MGHDK and CDR2 SYGVNS. Deletions cut 6 bases from V and 3 bases from J, with 15 bases between. CDR3 coding DNA: TGTGCCAGCAGCCCCGGGACCGCGGTCTACGAGCAGTACTTC. Protein: CASSPGTAVYEQYF.

This rearrangement joins TRBV5-8 to TRBJ2-5; TRBD1 or TRBD2 may be the D gene (7 bases each). V was pared by 1 base and J by 6 bases, with 16 bases between. This CDR3 region has 15 residues. From germline, CDR1 is SGHTS and CDR2 YDEGEE. The CDR3 reads CASSLSSGGGKTQYF. DNA of the CDR3: TGTGCCAGCAGCTTGTCTAGCGGAGGGGGCAAGACCCAGTACTTC. Full variable domain (outside the CDR3, taken from reference TRBV5-8 and TRBJ2-5): EAGVTQSPTHLIKTRGQQATLRCSPISGHTSVYWYQQALGLGLQFLLWYDEGEERNRGNFPPRFSGRQFPNYSSELNVNALELEDSALYLCASSLSSGGGKTQYFGPGTRLLVL.

In regard to this clonotype: Since a much larger clone is just one base distant, this may be a read error. The genes are TRBV24-1 and TRBJ1-5; tentatively, D is TRBD1 (5 bases). Germline V gene data show CDR1 as KGHDR and CDR2 as SFDVKD. The CDR3 spans 15 residues. The V end lost 4 bases, the J end lost 6 bases, and 15 bases lay between the germline ends. The CDR3 bases are TGTGCCACCAGTGAAGTCGGGGGGGGGGGTCAGCCCCAGCATTTT. Its translation is CATSEVGGGGQPQHF.

The sample holds many counts of this clonotype. V usage is TRBV29-1 and J usage is TRBJ2-7, with TRBD1 matching 7 bases. The germline V gene has CDR1 SQVTM and CDR2 ANQGSEA. The CDR3 spans 12 residues. V trimming: 4 bases; J trimming: 6 bases; junction bases outside the gene matches: 6. The CDR3 sequence is CSVGDSTAEQYF. Written as DNA, the CDR3 is TGCAGCGTTGGGGACAGTACGGCCGAGCAGTACTTC.

Ten or more counts support this clonotype. This rearrangement joins TRBV12-3 or TRBV12-4 to TRBJ1-5; no definite D call. Trimming shortened V by 3 bases and J by 4 bases, and 7 bases separated the two germline ends. CDR3 length: 13 amino acids. The CDR3 bases are TGTGCCAGCAGTTTCGCGCAGAATCAGCCCCAGCATTTT. Amino acids: CASSFAQNQPQHF.

This clonotype was detected once. The rearrangement links TRBV12-3 or TRBV12-4 to TRBJ2-7; D is perhaps TRBD1 or TRBD2 (6 bases each). Trimming took off 1 base at V and 5 bases at J, with 15 bases between the two ends. The CDR3 runs to 15 residues. Here the CDR3 DNA reads TGTGCCAGCAGTTTAGGGCGGGGCAGGGACAACGAGCAGTACTTC. Its translation is CASSLGRGRDNEQYF.

This clonotype was seen many times. The chain links TRBV4-3 to TRBJ2-1; 12 bases match TRBD2. Unmatched junction bases numbered 6, after V lost 2 bases and J lost 7 bases. The CDR3 loop spans 16 amino acids. From germline, CDR1 is LGHNA and CDR2 YSLEER. CDR3 in DNA: TGCGCCAGCAGCCAACCGACTAGCGGGAGTTTTAATGAGCAGTTCTTC. As protein: CASSQPTSGSFNEQFF.

This clonotype was counted many times. The chain employs TRBV7-2 and TRBJ2-3, with D unclear. Trimming removed 5 bases at V and 4 bases at J, with 7 bases between. The CDR3 totals 12 residues. CDR1 SGHTA and CDR2 FQGNSA come from the germline V gene. CDR3 in DNA: TGTGCCAGCAGCGGTGGGCCAGATACGCAGTATTTT. Translating it yields CASSGGPDTQYF.

This clonotype was counted a few times. The V and J genes are TRBV29-1 and TRBJ1-1; D call uncertain. The CDR3 loop spans 13 amino acids. Per germline, CDR1 SQVTM and CDR2 ANQGSEA. Trimming pared 7 bases from V and 1 base from J, leaving 13 bases between. The CDR3 sequence is CSGLLTSNTEAFF. The CDR3 region has the DNA TGCAGCGGTCTATTGACCTCGAACACTGAAGCTTTCTTT. The full variable domain, completed using reference TRBV29-1 and TRBJ1-1, is SAVISQKPSRDICQRGTSLTIQCQVDSQVTMMFWYRQQPGQSLTLIATANQGSEATYESGFVIDKFPISRPNLTFSTLTVSNMSPEDSSIYLCSGLLTSNTEAFFGQGTRLTVV.

This clonotype was recorded many times. The CDR3 region is CASSLPALGMSEQFF. CDR3 DNA: TGTGCCAGCAGCTTACCGGCCCTAGGAATGAGTGAGCAGTTCTTC. The rearrangement links TRBV7-8 to TRBJ2-1; D remains ambiguous. Germline lookup yields CDR1 SGHVS and CDR2 FQNEAQ. The CDR3 spans 15 residues. The germline V and J ends were trimmed by 2 bases and 9 bases, with 17 bases remaining between them.

The DNA of the CDR3 is TGCGCCAGCAGCTTGGCTTGGCGGGAGGAGCAGCCCCAGCATTTT. Translated: CASSLAWREEQPQHF. V is TRBV5-1 and J is TRBJ1-5; D remains ambiguous. The germline gives CDR1 SGHRS, CDR2 YFSETQ. Deletions cut 0 bases from V and 7 bases from J, with 14 bases between. This CDR3 has 15 amino acids.

V and J are TRBV15 and TRBJ2-3; D is unclear. The CDR3 runs to 14 residues. Trimming left V 3 bases short and J 1 base short, with 8 bases between. Per germline, CDR1 LNHNV and CDR2 YYDKDF (reference sequence). For the CDR3, the DNA is TGTGCCACCAGCAGGGAACGCGGCACAGATACGCAGTATTTT. Its protein is CATSRERGTDTQYF.

A few counts support this clonotype. The CDR3: CASRVPQGDTGELFF. The CDR3 region has the DNA TGTGCCAGCAGGGTCCCACAGGGAGACACCGGGGAGCTGTTTTTT. The V call is TRBV28, the J call TRBJ2-2; maybe TRBD1 (6 bases). The CDR3 covers 15 residues. The V and J ends lost 6 bases and 3 bases respectively, with 14 bases between them. From germline, CDR1 is MDHEN and CDR2 SYDVKM.

V usage is TRBV29-1 and J usage is TRBJ2-3; 13 nucleotides align to TRBD2. V lost 4 bases and J lost 6; bases outside the gene matches: 7. This CDR3 is 15 amino acids long. Looked up from germline, CDR1 is SQVTM and CDR2 is ANQGSEA. The chain's CDR3 is CSVAGLAGAADTQYF. The CDR3 DNA is TGCAGCGTTGCAGGACTAGCGGGGGCCGCGGATACGCAGTATTTT.

Ten or more counts support this clonotype. The chain couples TRBV6-1 to TRBJ1-6; D not resolved. V lost 6 bases to trimming and J lost 3 bases, with 6 bases between them. CDR1 is MNHNS and CDR2 is SASEGT in the germline V gene. This CDR3 has 13 amino acids. CDR3 DNA: TGTGCCAGCAGGGGAGACTATAATTCACCCCTCCACTTT. It specifies CASRGDYNSPLHF.

The chain recombines TRBV7-4 with TRBJ1-5; a possible D gene is TRBD1 (6 bases). The CDR3 has 16 residues. CDR1 and CDR2 from the germline V gene are SGHVT and SQSDAQ. Trimming pared 3 bases from V and 7 bases from J, leaving 19 bases between. The CDR3 DNA sequence: TGTGCCAGCAGCTTCCGAGATACAGGGTATGTGCAGCCCCAGCATTTT. Encoded protein: CASSFRDTGYVQPQHF.

Ten or more counts support this clonotype. This chain uses TRBV5-1 with TRBJ1-5; D is ambiguous. Germline CDR1 and CDR2: SGHRS and YFSETQ. Trimming shortened V by 0 bases and J by 7 bases, and 11 bases separated the two germline ends. CDR3 size: 14 residues. The CDR3 sequence is CASSLEADSQPQHF. CDR3 bases: TGCGCCAGCAGCTTGGAAGCGGATTCCCAGCCCCAGCATTTT.